This T cell receptor beta chain was found in a study of blood T cell repertoires in COVID-19. As for the study in general: T cells, B-cell-depleted T cells, or PBMCs provided the cDNA or gDNA that served as material.

Sequenced by immunoSEQ multiplex PCR; TCRdb stores in-frame clones only, minus some. The table shows 240,000 or so clones, with over 65% occurring only once. This TCR derives from an elderly woman with acute or convalescent COVID-19. The sample was peripheral blood.

CDR3 in DNA: TGTGCCAGCAGTGGCGGGACAGGGGTTAATGAAAAACTGTTTTTT. Protein: CASSGGTGVNEKLFF. The gene calls are TRBV6-6 and TRBJ1-4; 10 positions match TRBD1. Germline lookup yields CDR1 MNHNY and CDR2 SVGAGI (reference sequence). This CDR3 has 15 amino acids. The J segment lost 4 bases and the V segment lost 5 bases, leaving 4 bases of the junction unmatched.